These 10 T cell receptor beta chains share one sample of origin, sequenced in a study of shared clonotypes between healthy human individuals. Data came from immunoSEQ multiplex PCR; TCRdb stores just in-frame clones and leaves some out. The table has 1,400,000 or so clones, about 98.5% seen once. Sample: naive CD4+ T cells sorted from blood. Subset denoted: CD45RA+ positively selected. All receptors derive from a man younger than 45 in good health.

J is TRBJ2-1 and V is TRBV11-2, with 12 bases that match TRBD2. V shed 0 bases and J 1 base; nucleotides not matched to a gene: 10. The CDR3 has 20 residues. Per germline, CDR1 SGHAT and CDR2 FQNNGV. CDR3 coding DNA: TGTGCCAGCAGCTTAGAAGTGCTAGCGGGAGGGCCGAATTCCTACAATGAGCAGTTCTTC. Translation gives CASSLEVLAGGPNSYNEQFF. The entire variable domain, with the rest obtained from reference TRBV11-2 and TRBJ2-1, is as follows: EAGVAQSPRYKIIEKRQSVAFWCNPISGHATLYWYQQILGQGPKLLIQFQNNGVVDDSQLPKDRFSAERLKGVDSTLKIQPAKLEDSAVYLCASSLEVLAGGPNSYNEQFFGPGTRLTVL.

This rearrangement joins TRBV14 to TRBJ2-1; D is uncertain. The CDR3 extends over 14 amino acids. Germline-derived CDR1 and CDR2 are SGHDN and FVKESK. Trimming pared 0 bases from V and 10 bases from J, leaving 13 bases between. CDR3 nucleotide sequence: TGTGCCAGCAGCCAAGACAACTTAGTTGGGGAGCAGTTCTTC. Its translation is CASSQDNLVGEQFF.

The V gene is TRBV2, the J gene TRBJ2-3; D remains ambiguous. The CDR3 has 12 amino acids. The V gene's germline CDR1 is SNHLY and CDR2 FYNNEI. Trimming removed 7 bases from V and 2 bases from J, with 7 bases in between. The CDR3: CASKGITDTQYF. The CDR3 region has the DNA TGTGCCAGCAAGGGTATCACAGATACGCAGTATTTT.

The V call is TRBV11-3, the J call TRBJ2-7; TRBD1 might be the D (6 bases). Germline V lookup: CDR1 SGHNT, CDR2 YENEEA. The ends were cut back, 3 bases at V and 4 bases at J, with 10 bases in the middle. The CDR3 is made up of 13 amino acids. The CDR3 coding sequence is TGTGCCAGCAGCTTGGGCAGGGGTTACGAGCAGTACTTC. This gives the protein CASSLGRGYEQYF.

CDR3 protein: CASSRSGAPGDSDQPQHF. CDR3 sequence (DNA): TGTGCCAGCAGCCGGAGTGGCGCCCCCGGGGACAGCGATCAGCCCCAGCATTTT. The V gene is TRBV4-2, the J gene TRBJ1-5, with TRBD1 matching 7 bases. Germline CDR1 reads LGHNA; CDR2 reads YNFKEQ. The V segment lost 4 bases and the J segment 5 bases; nucleotides outside the gene matches: 17. CDR3 size: 18 residues.

This clone was observed a single time. The chain carries TRBV5-1 and TRBJ2-1; 8 positions match TRBD2. J lost 2 bases, V lost 5 bases, and 6 bases had no gene match. Germline assignment: CDR1 SGHRS and CDR2 YFSETQ. The CDR3 covers 15 residues. Written as DNA, the CDR3 is TGCGCCAGCAGTGGGACTAGTCACACCTACAATGAGCAGTTCTTC. Protein: CASSGTSHTYNEQFF. Drawing the rest from reference TRBV5-1 and TRBJ2-1, the complete variable domain is KAGVTQTPRYLIKTRGQQVTLSCSPISGHRSVSWYQQTPGQGLQFLFEYFSETQRNKGNFPGRFSGRQFSNSRSEMNVSTLELGDSALYLCASSGTSHTYNEQFFGPGTRLTVL.

This rearrangement joins TRBV19 to TRBJ2-5; 9 bases align to TRBD2. The CDR3 runs to 17 residues. Germline CDR1 LNHDA, CDR2 SQIVND (reference sequence). The V and J ends lost 5 bases and 4 bases, in that order; junction bases with no gene match: 14. CDR3 region: CASSLGIAGEPPETQYF. CDR3 DNA sequence: TGTGCCAGTAGTTTGGGGATAGCGGGAGAGCCACCAGAGACCCAGTACTTC. Complete variable domain (other parts from reference TRBV19 and TRBJ2-5): DGGITQSPKYLFRKEGQNVTLSCEQNLNHDAMYWYRQDPGQGLRLIYYSQIVNDFQKGDIAEGYSVSREKKESFPLTVTSAQKNPTAFYLCASSLGIAGEPPETQYFGPGTRLLVL.

This chain connects TRBV18 to TRBJ2-1; 11 bases agree with TRBD2. From germline, CDR1 is KGHSH and CDR2 LQKENI. Unmatched junction bases numbered 6, after V lost 1 base and J lost 1 base. This CDR3 is 18 amino acids long. The CDR3 DNA reads TGTGCCAGCTCACCACTAGCGGGAGGGCCAATATCCTACAATGAGCAGTTCTTC. Translated, it gives CASSPLAGGPISYNEQFF.

The chain is built from TRBV7-8 and TRBJ2-7, with unresolved D. Germline loops: CDR1 SGHVS, CDR2 FQNEAQ. The CDR3 runs 14 residues. V was shortened by 5 bases and J by 0 bases, with 11 bases between the two germline ends. The DNA of the CDR3 is TGTGCCAGCAGCGAAACGACATACTCCTACGAGCAGTACTTC. This translates into CASSETTYSYEQYF.

On this clone itself: At the DNA level, this CDR3 is encoded by other sequences in the same sample as well. The rearrangement links TRBV5-6 to TRBJ2-1, with 7 bases lining up with TRBD2. In germline, CDR1 is SGHDT, CDR2 YYEEEE. The V and J ends lost 0 bases and 0 bases, in that order; junction bases with no gene match: 3. There are 16 residues in the CDR3. CDR3 sequence (DNA): TGTGCCAGCAGCTTGGTTGGCGGGAGCTCCTACAATGAGCAGTTCTTC. Encoded protein: CASSLVGGSSYNEQFF.